The rows below give T cell receptor beta chains drawn from one sample of a study of cytomegalovirus exposure and HLA in healthy donors. Here immunoSEQ multiplex PCR was the method, and the copy in TCRdb shows in-frame clones only, minus some. In the table there are 170,000 or so clones, 75% to 90% of which are singletons. The material sequenced was PBMCs. The receptors originated from a woman between 18 and 29 years old in good health and CMV-seronegative. Both conserved end residues are part of each CDR3. A D gene is named only where the DNA matches it firmly. Expanded clones are given a class, and other clones once, few, many or no size at all.

. | . | TRBJ1-5 | TRBV28 | CASSRGGAYSNQPQHF | TGTGCCAGCAGTCGGGGGGGAGCTTATAGCAATCAGCCCCAGCATTTT
. | TRBD2 | TRBJ2-1 | TRBV2 | CASKGKREARNEQFF | TGTGCCAGCAAAGGAAAGCGGGAGGCACGCAATGAGCAGTTCTTC
. | TRBD1 | TRBJ2-1 | TRBV6-5 | CASYGQGNHEQFF | TGTGCCAGCTATGGACAGGGAAATCATGAGCAGTTCTTC
. | . | TRBJ2-7 | TRBV5-1 | CASSLTARLGGHSYEQYF | TGCGCCAGCAGCTTGACGGCCCGGCTCGGGGGGCACTCCTACGAGCAGTACTTC
once | TRBD2 | TRBJ2-1 | TRBV9 | CASSVEQLAGVEQFF | TGTGCCAGCAGCGTAGAACAACTAGCGGGTGTTGAGCAGTTCTTC
. | . | TRBJ1-1 | TRBV5-6 | CASSLVANTEAFF | TGTGCCAGCAGCTTGGTGGCGAACACTGAAGCTTTCTTT
. | TRBD2 | TRBJ2-3 | TRBV7-3 | CASSRIGGAGGTDTQYF | TGTGCCAGCAGCAGAATAGGAGGAGCGGGAGGGACAGATACGCAGTATTTT
. | TRBD1 | TRBJ1-2 | TRBV19 | CASRKQGAFDGYTF | TGTGCCAGTAGAAAACAGGGGGCCTTCGATGGCTACACCTTC
. | TRBD2 | TRBJ2-7 | TRBV29-1 | CSVTGTSGAYEQYF | TGCAGCGTGACGGGGACTAGCGGGGCCTACGAGCAGTACTTC
. | TRBD2 | TRBJ2-7 | TRBV19 | CASAGTSGGLSPYEQYF | TGTGCCAGCGCCGGGACTAGCGGGGGGCTCTCCCCCTACGAGCAGTACTTC
. | . | TRBJ1-2 | TRBV4-2 | CASSQGQGYPF | TGTGCCAGCAGCCAAGGGCAGGGCTACCCCTTC
. | TRBD2 | TRBJ2-3 | TRBV10-3 | CAIISGLAGGTDTQYF | TGTGCCATCATCTCGGGGCTAGCGGGGGGCACAGATACGCAGTATTTT
. | TRBD2 | TRBJ2-5 | TRBV28 | CASGGAGWQETQYF | TGTGCCAGCGGGGGAGCGGGGTGGCAAGAGACCCAGTACTTC
. | . | TRBJ2-5 | TRBV10-3 | CAISPQGPRETQYF | TGTGCCATCAGCCCCCAGGGGCCGCGAGAGACCCAGTACTTC
once | TRBD2 | TRBJ2-5 | TRBV28 | CASSPGTTQETQYF | TGTGCCAGCAGTCCCGGGACTACCCAAGAGACCCAGTACTTC
. | . | TRBJ2-2 | TRBV5-1 | CASRPEGLFTGELFF | TGCGCCAGCAGACCGGAGGGGTTATTCACCGGGGAGCTGTTTTTT
. | TRBD1 | TRBJ1-4 | TRBV5-1 | CASSLFAWGTVNEKLFF | TGCGCCAGCAGCTTGTTTGCGTGGGGGACAGTTAATGAAAAACTGTTTTTT
. | . | TRBJ2-7 | TRBV10-2 | CASSESRLLSSYEQYF | TGCGCCAGCAGTGAGTCGCGGCTCCTCTCCTCCTACGAGCAGTACTTC
. | TRBD1 | TRBJ2-6 | TRBV28 | CASSLRTGSGANVLTF | TGTGCCAGCAGTTTACGGACAGGGTCTGGGGCCAACGTCCTGACTTTC
. | TRBD2 | TRBJ2-7 | TRBV7-9 | CASSLVRGGEQYF | TGTGCCAGCAGCTTAGTGCGGGGGGGCGAGCAGTACTTC
once | TRBD1 | TRBJ1-2 | TRBV5-6 | CASSRQGGDGYTF | TGTGCCAGCAGTCGACAGGGCGGGGATGGCTACACCTTC
few | TRBD2 | TRBJ2-3 | TRBV6-4 | CASSPSGGSTDTQYF | TGCGCCAGCTCCCCTAGCGGGGGTAGCACAGATACGCAGTATTTT
. | . | TRBJ1-2 | TRBV4-1 | CASSQDNRASNYGYTF | TGCGCCAGCAGCCAAGATAACAGGGCCTCCAACTATGGCTACACCTTC
. | TRBD1 | TRBJ2-7 | TRBV19 | CASTPTGWGEQYF | TGTGCCAGTACTCCGACAGGGTGGGGCGAGCAGTACTTC
. | TRBD2 | TRBJ2-5 | TRBV2 | CASSPSGIIPLIQETQYF | TGTGCCAGCAGTCCTAGCGGGATTATCCCCCTAATTCAAGAGACCCAGTACTTC
once | . | TRBJ1-1 | TRBV5-1 | CASSLDGRVPTYTTEAFF | TGCGCCAGCAGCCTCGACGGGAGGGTACCTACCTATACCACTGAAGCTTTCTTT
once | TRBD2 | TRBJ2-7 | TRBV5-6 | CASSSSGGLYEQYF | TGTGCCAGCAGCTCAAGCGGGGGACTCTACGAGCAGTACTTC
. | . | TRBJ2-7 | TRBV9 | CASSVESSYEQYF | TGTGCCAGCAGCGTAGAAAGCTCCTACGAGCAGTACTTC
few | . | TRBJ2-6 | TRBV6-6 | CATVSSGANVLTF | TGTGCCACCGTTTCCTCTGGGGCCAACGTCCTGACTTTC
. | TRBD1 | TRBJ1-1 | TRBV6-1 | CASSNNRGGTEAFF | TGTGCCAGCAGTAATAACAGGGGGGGGACTGAAGCTTTCTTT
. | TRBD1 | TRBJ1-2 | TRBV14 | CASSGNTGTGVGYTF | TGTGCCAGCAGCGGTAACACCGGGACAGGGGTTGGCTACACCTTC
. | TRBD1 | TRBJ1-1 | TRBV6-4 | CASSLTGENTEAFF | TGTGCCAGCAGCCTCACAGGGGAGAACACTGAAGCTTTCTTT
. | TRBD2 | TRBJ2-3 | TRBV5-1 | CASSLRLAGATDTQYF | TGCGCCAGCAGCTTAAGACTAGCGGGAGCCACAGATACGCAGTATTTT
. | . | TRBJ1-5 | TRBV21-1 | CASSKRDRGLSRNQPQHF | TGTGCCAGCAGCAAACGGGACAGGGGACTGTCTCGCAATCAGCCCCAGCATTTT
. | . | TRBJ1-2 | TRBV9 | CASSVGGQIGNNYGYTF | TGTGCCAGCAGCGTAGGAGGACAGATAGGGAATAACTATGGCTACACCTTC
. | . | TRBJ2-5 | TRBV10-3 | CAISDFGAAQETQYF | TGTGCCATCAGTGACTTTGGGGCAGCCCAAGAGACCCAGTACTTC
. | TRBD2 | TRBJ2-7 | TRBV27 | CASSAASGVYEQYF | TGTGCCAGTTCCGCGGCTAGCGGGGTTTACGAGCAGTACTTC
. | . | TRBJ1-2 | TRBV30 | CAWSSTGFNYGYTF | TGTGCCTGGAGTTCTACAGGGTTTAACTATGGCTACACCTTC
. | . | TRBJ2-7 | TRBV27 | CASSQNAGGSYEQYF | TGTGCCAGCAGTCAAAATGCCGGGGGCTCCTACGAGCAGTACTTC
. | . | TRBJ1-1 | TRBV11-2 | CASSFASGGRTEAFF | TGTGCCAGCAGCTTCGCGTCCGGGGGTCGGACTGAAGCTTTCTTT
. | TRBD1 | TRBJ1-2 | TRBV2 | CASSRGQGSYGYTF | TGTGCCAGCAGCAGGGGACAGGGGAGCTATGGCTACACCTTC
. | . | TRBJ1-3 | TRBV19 | CASSMKPLGGSSGNTIYF | TGTGCCAGTAGTATGAAACCCTTAGGAGGGAGCTCTGGAAACACCATATATTTT
. | . | TRBJ1-1 | TRBV9 | CASSVKAAGNTEAFF | TGTGCCAGCAGCGTAAAGGCCGCAGGGAACACTGAAGCTTTCTTT
. | . | TRBJ2-7 | TRBV6-1 | CASRRQALNYEQYF | TGTGCCAGCAGGAGACAGGCCCTAAACTACGAGCAGTACTTC
. | . | TRBJ1-5 | TRBV11-2 | CASSPQGNQPQHF | TGTGCCAGCAGCCCGCAGGGAAATCAGCCCCAGCATTTT